This T cell receptor (beta chain) came from a study of blood T cell repertoires in COVID-19. Study-wide context: Samples of COVID-19 (acute and convalescent) were obtained from the United States, Italy and Spain. T cells, B-cell-depleted T cells, or PBMCs provided the cDNA or gDNA that served as material.

Authors' methods: Scientists estimated how many nucleated cells there were by amplifying reference gene primers. Sequenced by immunoSEQ multiplex PCR; TCRdb stores in-frame clones only, minus some. V and J calls plus clone size are reproduced from that table; the DNA served to infer D and trimming. The data hold some 400,000 clones, with roughly 80% observed a single time. This clone was counted a few times. The sequence was obtained from a human donor with acute or convalescent COVID-19. The donor label of this sample is uncertain. The sequencing sample was made of peripheral blood.

This CDR3 is CASSRSLQGRGGELFF. In nucleotides, the CDR3 is TGTGCCAGTAGTAGGTCGCTACAGGGTAGGGGCGGGGAGCTGTTTTTT. The chain carries TRBV19 and TRBJ2-2; TRBD1 is a possible D gene (6 bases). The CDR3 spans 16 residues. Germline-derived CDR1 and CDR2 are LNHDA and SQIVND (reference sequence). The V and J ends lost 4 bases and 7 bases respectively, with 19 bases between them.